One and the same sample provided the 17 T cell receptor beta chains below, sequenced in a study of response to subunit inactivated influenza vaccine. TCRdb called the RT-PCR reads again in MiXCR, with one record for every CDR3 protein. The sample yields around 530,000 distinct CDR3 sequences, over 9.5% seen once. Sequencing was performed on PBMCs from blood, taken on the day of vaccination. Receptors were obtained from a man aged 50-60 years who received an inactivated influenza vaccine.

This clonotype was found a few times. The V call is TRBV20-1, the J call TRBJ1-4; TRBD1 might be the D (5 bases). The CDR3 is 15 residues long. CDR1 is DFQATT and CDR2 is SNEGSKA in the germline V gene (reference sequence). The germline V and J ends were trimmed by 0 bases and 4 bases, with 12 bases remaining between them. CDR3 sequence reads: CSARDWQGNNEKLFF. Here the CDR3 DNA reads TGCAGTGCTAGAGATTGGCAGGGCAATAATGAAAAACTGTTTTTT.

This rearrangement joins TRBV12-3 or TRBV12-4 to TRBJ1-3; 7 bases fit TRBD1. V shed 8 bases, J shed 1 base, and the junction held 2 bases outside the gene matches. This CDR3 has 13 amino acids. CDR3: CASGTVSGNTIYF. The CDR3 DNA follows: TGTGCCAGCGGGACAGTTTCTGGAAACACCATATATTTT.

This clonotype was seen ten or more times. The genes are TRBV7-9 and TRBJ2-2, with D perhaps TRBD1 (6 bases). V lost 3 bases to trimming and J lost 5 bases, with 10 bases between them. Germline values: CDR1 SEHNR, CDR2 FQNEAQ (reference sequence). The CDR3 has 14 residues. The CDR3 sequence is CASSFSRGTGELFF. CDR3 DNA sequence: TGTGCCAGCAGCTTCTCCAGGGGAACCGGGGAGCTGTTTTTT. The variable domain in full, with the rest retrieved from reference TRBV7-9 and TRBJ2-2, is DTGVSQNPRHKITKRGQNVTFRCDPISEHNRLYWYRQTLGQGPEFLTYFQNEAQLEKSRLLSDRFSAERPKGSFSTLEIQRTEQGDSAMYLCASSFSRGTGELFFGEGSRLTVL.

This clonotype was counted many times. This rearrangement joins TRBV4-2 to TRBJ2-1; TRBD2 matches 10 bases. The germline CDR1 and CDR2 sequences are LGHNA and YNFKEQ. V was clipped by 4 bases and J by 7 bases; unmatched bases: 10. The CDR3 length is 16 residues. The CDR3 sequence is CASSRLLAGQLNEQFF. The CDR3 DNA reads TGTGCCAGCAGCCGGCTACTAGCGGGACAGTTAAATGAGCAGTTCTTC.

In its sample, this clonotype was seen a few times. This rearrangement joins TRBV6-5 to TRBJ2-3; TRBD2 agrees at 7 bases. The V and J ends lost 2 bases and 1 base, in that order; junction bases with no gene match: 6. In germline, CDR1 is MNHEY, CDR2 SVGAGI. This CDR3 region has 16 residues. CDR3 in amino acids: CASSYGAGEGTDTQYF. The CDR3 nucleotides are TGTGCCAGCAGTTACGGGGCGGGGGAGGGCACAGATACGCAGTATTTT.

This clonotype occurred a few times. The CDR3 bases are TGCGCCAGCAGCCAAGTGTGGGGAAGTACGGATACGCAGTATTTT. Its translation is CASSQVWGSTDTQYF. The V gene is TRBV4-1, the J gene TRBJ2-3; D remains ambiguous. CDR1 and CDR2 (germline): MGHRA, YSYEKL. Trimming removed 1 base at V and 6 bases at J, with 14 bases between. The CDR3 sequence is 15 residues long.

This clonotype was detected a few times. CDR3 DNA sequence: TGTGCCAGCAGCTTAAGGAGAATAGCGGCACCCCCTGGTGAGCAGTTCTTC. This encodes CASSLRRIAAPPGEQFF. The chain employs TRBV7-9 and TRBJ2-1; D is possibly TRBD2 (6 bases). Between the trimmed V and J ends, which lost 2 bases and 9 bases, there was a span of 23 bases. This CDR3 has 17 residues. Germline assignment: CDR1 SEHNR and CDR2 FQNEAQ (reference sequence).

This clonotype was seen more than once but under ten times. CDR3 sequence (DNA): TGTGCCAGTACTAGCGGTGGTCCCAAAAACATTCAGTACTTC. It codes for CASTSGGPKNIQYF. The J gene is TRBJ2-4, the V gene TRBV7-9, with 8 bases lining up with TRBD2. Germline trimming cut 9 bases from V and 2 bases from J; bases unmatched to any gene: 6. The CDR3 has 14 amino acids. CDR1 and CDR2 (germline): SEHNR, FQNEAQ (reference sequence).

This clonotype has just one count. The chain joins TRBV27 to TRBJ1-5; TRBD1 matches at 9 bases. Germline values: CDR1 MNHEY, CDR2 SMNVEV (reference sequence). Losses at the gene ends were 7 bases for V and 1 base for J; bases not matched to a gene: 14. This CDR3 region has 18 residues. The CDR3 nucleotides are TGTGCCAGCAAGTGGTCAGGACAGGGGAGCTTCAGCAATCAGCCCCAGCATTTT. Amino acid sequence: CASKWSGQGSFSNQPQHF.

This clonotype has just a few counts. V is TRBV27 and J is TRBJ1-5; 12 bases match TRBD1. V gave up 6 bases and J gave up 7 bases; unmatched junction bases: 4. The CDR3 is 14 amino acids. CDR1 and CDR2 from the germline V gene are MNHEY and SMNVEV (reference sequence). The CDR3 sequence: CASRKGQGAQPQHF. CDR3 DNA sequence: TGTGCCAGCAGAAAGGGACAGGGGGCCCAGCCCCAGCATTTT.

Here the CDR3 DNA reads TGTGCCAGCAGCTTAGGGCGGCTAGCGGGCACAGATACGCAGTATTTT. Protein product: CASSLGRLAGTDTQYF. The chain carries TRBV7-2 and TRBJ2-3, with TRBD2 identical over 7 bases. This CDR3 contains 16 residues. The germline V gene has CDR1 SGHTA and CDR2 FQGNSA. Trimming at V came to 1 base and at J to 1 base, leaving 5 bases not matched to a gene.

The chain combines TRBV10-1 with TRBJ2-2, with a weak D call TRBD1 (5 bases). V gave up 1 base and J gave up 2 bases, with 11 bases separating them. The CDR3 is 16 amino acids. The germline gives CDR1 WNHNN, CDR2 SYGVQD (reference sequence). In DNA, the CDR3 is TGCGCCAGCAGTGAGTGGGCAGGGCGAAACACCGGGGAGCTGTTTTTT. As protein: CASSEWAGRNTGELFF.

The rearrangement uses TRBV7-6 and TRBJ2-5; 8 bases are a match to TRBD2. The CDR3 extends over 14 amino acids. V gave up 6 bases and J gave up 2 bases; unmatched junction bases: 5. Germline V lookup: CDR1 SGHVS, CDR2 FNYEAQ. CDR3 bases: TGTGCCAGCAGAGCGGGGGTGGGACAAGAGACCCAGTACTTC. Protein sequence: CASRAGVGQETQYF.

This clonotype has at least ten counts. The chain has TRBV20-1 and TRBJ2-3; D is ambiguous. The CDR3 loop spans 13 amino acids. Germline V gene sequence: CDR1 DFQATT, CDR2 SNEGSKA (reference sequence). Deletions cut 3 bases from V and 3 bases from J, with 10 bases between. The CDR3 region is CSASSIWTDTQYF. CDR3 bases: TGCAGTGCTAGTAGTATTTGGACAGATACGCAGTATTTT.

This clonotype has more than one count but fewer than ten. This chain uses TRBV27 with TRBJ2-7; 7 bases fit TRBD1. Germline V gene data show CDR1 as MNHEY and CDR2 as SMNVEV (reference sequence). Trimming at V came to 4 bases and at J to 3 bases, leaving 9 bases not matched to a gene. The CDR3 has 15 residues. The CDR3: CASSYRDSPYYEQYF. The CDR3 nucleotides read TGTGCCAGCAGTTATCGGGACAGCCCCTACTACGAGCAGTACTTC.

V and J are TRBV12-3 or TRBV12-4 and TRBJ2-3; no firm D call. The CDR3 is 14 residues long. Trimming stripped 3 bases from V and 2 bases from J, with 9 bases between. CDR3 bases: TGTGCCAGCAGTTTTCTTGGGTTCACAGATACGCAGTATTTT. Protein: CASSFLGFTDTQYF.

V gene TRBV7-2 combines with J gene TRBJ2-1, with TRBD1 matching over 8 bases. V was pared by 5 bases and J by 2 bases, with 8 bases of the junction left unmatched. Germline V gives CDR1 SGHTA, CDR2 FQGNSA. This CDR3 comprises 16 residues. The CDR3 protein is CASSRGGQGPYNEQFF. DNA for the CDR3: TGTGCCAGCAGCCGTGGCGGACAGGGACCCTACAATGAGCAGTTCTTC.